These T cell receptor beta chains were read from a single sample in a study of molecular identifiers for immune sequencing clone quantification. MiXCR was run by TCRdb on the PCR reads, yielding one entry per CDR3 protein. This sample yields roughly 320,000 distinct CDR3 sequences, of which roughly 24% are seen a single time; around 0.74% belongs to the top ten. Sequences were obtained from naive CD8+ T cells from blood, with Jurkat cell RNA spiked in. These receptors all stem from a human donor in good health. Some libraries in this study had Jurkat cell RNA spiked in. CDR3s leave out the opening cysteine and the closing phenylalanine or tryptophan. The D gene is left open where the match is weak.

V gene: TRBV19
D gene: NA
J gene: TRBJ1-5
CDR3 protein: ASSSGTSQTIPQH

V gene: TRBV4-3
D gene: NA
J gene: TRBJ2-1
CDR3 protein: ASSQGTLLTNEQF

V gene: TRBV6-1
D gene: NA
J gene: TRBJ2-1
CDR3 protein: ASSYRTATDEQF

V gene: TRBV5-1
D gene: TRBD1
J gene: TRBJ2-2
CDR3 protein: ASSHRDRDPGELF

V gene: TRBV10-3
D gene: NA
J gene: TRBJ2-7
CDR3 protein: AISDSGSSYEQY

V gene: TRBV12-5
D gene: NA
J gene: TRBJ1-1
CDR3 protein: ASGLVSGIEAF

V gene: TRBV6-5
D gene: NA
J gene: TRBJ1-3
CDR3 protein: ASSYSGYGNTIY

V gene: TRBV27
D gene: NA
J gene: TRBJ1-6
CDR3 protein: ASSSPRQNSPLH

V gene: TRBV6-5
D gene: NA
J gene: TRBJ2-3
CDR3 protein: ASSPLLSSTDTQY

V gene: TRBV10-3
D gene: NA
J gene: TRBJ2-5
CDR3 protein: AIRADPQISGSRETQY

V gene: TRBV13
D gene: NA
J gene: TRBJ2-6
CDR3 protein: ASSLLRVSGANVLT

V gene: TRBV9
D gene: NA
J gene: TRBJ2-7
CDR3 protein: ASSARESPHEQY

V gene: TRBV28
D gene: NA
J gene: TRBJ1-4
CDR3 protein: ASSFRVLDEKLF

V gene: TRBV13
D gene: NA
J gene: TRBJ2-7
CDR3 protein: ASSLVGVEQY

V gene: TRBV5-8
D gene: NA
J gene: TRBJ2-5
CDR3 protein: ASSPEGLGGETQY

V gene: TRBV30
D gene: TRBD1
J gene: TRBJ1-4
CDR3 protein: AWSPHRGEATNEKLF

V gene: TRBV12-3/TRBV12-4
D gene: NA
J gene: TRBJ2-7
CDR3 protein: ASSWDSLEQY

V gene: TRBV6-5
D gene: NA
J gene: TRBJ1-1
CDR3 protein: ASSYYVNTEAF

V gene: TRBV27
D gene: NA
J gene: TRBJ2-3
CDR3 protein: ASSLLGDTSTDTQY

V gene: TRBV9
D gene: NA
J gene: TRBJ2-7
CDR3 protein: ASSAGLGHHEQY

V gene: TRBV2
D gene: NA
J gene: TRBJ1-5
CDR3 protein: ASSERDSNQPQH